This T cell receptor (beta chain) was profiled in a study of blood T cell repertoires in COVID-19 (dated by TCRdb to about 2020). For the wider study: Samples covering the acute and convalescent phases of COVID-19 were provided by collaborators in the United States, Italy and Spain. The material from the prospective study consisted of cDNA or gDNA derived from T cells, B-cell-depleted T cells, or PBMCs. Subjects who had been exposed to COVID-19, were actively infected with it, or had recovered from it provided the deeply sampled blood TCRbeta repertoires that made up the dataset. The repertoires were made available in a free public database intended to serve as a resource for research on the immune response to SARS-CoV-2. The samples were drawn from two sources: the first 160 participants of the ongoing ImmuneRACE study, and 1,254 subjects contributed by 6 global collaborators. A de-identified subject ID, COVID-19 status, age in years and sex were almost always included in the sample metadata. Where HLA class I and class II types were available, the types were taken from metadata supplied by the sample provider, not from assay-based typing. General study outcomes and caveats: How much clinical and demographic metadata was included differed by source and by participant, and the metadata was provided uncurated.

Concerning this clone itself: Its cognate antigen has yet to be identified. There are no base qualities to consult, and no much larger clone falls within one base.

The germline V gene gives CDR1 as SGHVS and CDR2 as FNYEAQ. Trimmed from V: 5 bases; trimmed from J: 7 bases; junction bases lacking a gene match: 12. Spanning cysteine to phenylalanine, the CDR3 consists of 16 amino acids. Only the CDR3 DNA stays, 48 bases, in frame from base 1. TCRbeta CDR3 regions were amplified from genomic DNA using the immunoSEQ Assay, a bias-controlled multiplex PCR. On the authors' methods: Within the assay, amplification of reference gene primers was used to estimate how many nucleated cells each sample contained. To quantify the absolute abundance of each unique TCRbeta CDR3 rearrangement, sequence reads were collapsed and filtered. For each sample, productive Simpson clonality was calculated as the square root of Simpson's diversity index over productive rearrangements. The immuneACCESS repertoire file appears here via TCRdb, limited to in-frame rearrangements. These files lack a portion of the clones; in checked studies, under half of the deficit traces to unresolved V genes, and the cause of the others is not known. For V, J and clone size, that table is used; D and trimming come from the DNA. The sample has approximately 300,000 clones on record, 70% to 90% of them singletons. The ten largest clones represent roughly 4.3% of the sample.

Participants in the prospective study were enrolled through a virtual design, were aged about 18 to 89 years, and lived in 24 United States geographic areas. To assign participants to cohorts, the prospective study relied on clinical history that participants themselves reported in a screening survey and a study questionnaire. Recovered participants in ImmuneRACE Cohort 3 were defined by two consecutive negative NP/OP PCR tests, clearance by a healthcare professional, or resolution of symptoms. In the prospective study, mobile phlebotomists collected whole blood, serum and a nasopharyngeal or oropharyngeal swab from each participant. Participants in the prospective study had the option to provide additional blood draws and questionnaires over a roughly 2-month period. Before DNA extraction, blood samples from the prospective study were shipped at room temperature or frozen.

Sequencing was performed on PBMCs or T cells enriched from blood (not recorded which). The rearranged segments are TRBV7-6 and TRBJ2-1; 9 middle bases align to TRBD1. The clonotype was recovered from a young woman who had recovered from COVID-19. The CDR3 is CASSRPAGQGLNEQFF. Read as DNA, the sequence is TGTGCCAGCAGCAGACCCGCGGGACAGGGTCTAAATGAGCAGTTCTTC.